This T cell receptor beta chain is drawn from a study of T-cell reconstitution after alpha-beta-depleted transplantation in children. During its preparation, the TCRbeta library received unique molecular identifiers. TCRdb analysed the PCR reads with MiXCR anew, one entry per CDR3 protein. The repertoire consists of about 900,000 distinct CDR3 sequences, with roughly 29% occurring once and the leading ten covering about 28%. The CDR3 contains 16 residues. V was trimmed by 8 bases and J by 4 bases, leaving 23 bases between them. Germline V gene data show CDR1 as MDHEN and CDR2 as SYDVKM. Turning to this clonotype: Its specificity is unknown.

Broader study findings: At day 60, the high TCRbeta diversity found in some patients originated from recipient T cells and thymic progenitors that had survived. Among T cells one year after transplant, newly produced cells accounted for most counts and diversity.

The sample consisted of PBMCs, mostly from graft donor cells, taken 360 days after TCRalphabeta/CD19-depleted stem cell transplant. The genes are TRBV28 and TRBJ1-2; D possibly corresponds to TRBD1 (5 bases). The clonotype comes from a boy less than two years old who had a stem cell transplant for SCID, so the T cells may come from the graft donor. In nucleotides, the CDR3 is TGTGCCAGCGGCGGCCTGGGGCCAGGCGAACCCTATGGCTACACCTTC. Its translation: CASGGLGPGEPYGYTF.